The 6 T cell receptor beta chains in this list originate from one sample, sequenced in a study of Graves' ophthalmopathy and Graves' hyperthyroidism. Amplification targeted the TCR beta CDR3 regions, with RNA transcripts as the source material. First-round RT-PCR relied on HTBI primers, and a second-round multiplex PCR came next. TCRdb redid the calling of the multiplex PCR reads with MiXCR, one entry per CDR3 protein. The table includes 660,000 or so distinct CDR3 sequences, about two fifths detected once. The sample comprised peripheral blood. The receptors come from an adult man with Graves' ophthalmopathy.

The chain couples TRBV7-9 to TRBJ1-4; 7 positions match TRBD1. With 1 base clipped from V and 3 bases from J, the junction kept 5 bases outside the gene matches. The CDR3 loop spans 16 amino acids. Germline loops: CDR1 SEHNR, CDR2 FQNEAQ (reference sequence). Here the CDR3 reads CASSLGQGPSNEKLFF. The CDR3 nucleotides are TGTGCCAGCAGCTTAGGACAGGGACCCTCTAATGAAAAACTGTTTTTT. Variable domain in full (rest from reference TRBV7-9 and TRBJ1-4): DTGVSQNPRHKITKRGQNVTFRCDPISEHNRLYWYRQTLGQGPEFLTYFQNEAQLEKSRLLSDRFSAERPKGSFSTLEIQRTEQGDSAMYLCASSLGQGPSNEKLFFGSGTQLSVL.

The chain recombines TRBV29-1 with TRBJ1-3; no definite D call. Trimming took 0 bases from V and 0 from J, leaving 9 bases between them. The CDR3 contains 15 residues. From germline, CDR1 is SQVTM and CDR2 ANQGSEA. The CDR3 DNA reads as TGCAGCGTTGAAGACGGCAGCAACTCTGGAAACACCATATATTTT. This codes for CSVEDGSNSGNTIYF. The variable domain in full, with the rest retrieved from reference TRBV29-1 and TRBJ1-3, is SAVISQKPSRDICQRGTSLTIQCQVDSQVTMMFWYRQQPGQSLTLIATANQGSEATYESGFVIDKFPISRPNLTFSTLTVSNMSPEDSSIYLCSVEDGSNSGNTIYFGEGSWLTVV.

V usage is TRBV7-2 and J usage is TRBJ2-5, with D tentatively TRBD2 (5 bases). V dropped 8 bases and J dropped 0 bases, with 16 bases sitting between them. CDR1 and CDR2 (germline): SGHTA, FQGNSA. CDR3 length equals 15 residues. The CDR3 DNA sequence: TGTGCCAGCTCACCTACGGCCGGGAACCAAGAGACCCAGTACTTC. This encodes CASSPTAGNQETQYF.

This clonotype occurred many times. V usage is TRBV9 and J usage is TRBJ1-2, with D possibly matching TRBD1 (6 bases). CDR1 and CDR2 from the germline V gene are SGDLS and YYNGEE. V was trimmed by 0 bases and J by 8 bases, leaving 14 bases between them. CDR3 size: 14 residues. The CDR3 here is CASSVETGLRGYTF. CDR3 DNA: TGTGCCAGCAGCGTAGAAACAGGGTTGAGAGGCTACACCTTC.

The genes are TRBV7-2 and TRBJ2-7; TRBD2 is a possible D gene (7 bases). V was cut by 7 bases and J by 5 bases, with 12 bases left in between. Looked up from germline, CDR1 is SGHTA and CDR2 is FQGNSA. The CDR3 has 12 amino acids. The CDR3, as DNA: TGTGCCAGCAACGCGGGGGCGGACGAGCAGTACTTC. Protein product: CASNAGADEQYF. Combining the CDR3 with reference TRBV7-2 and TRBJ2-7 gives the whole variable domain GAGVSQSPSNKVTEKGKDVELRCDPISGHTALYWYRQSLGQGLEFLIYFQGNSAPDKSGLPSDRFSAERTGGSVSTLTIQRTQQEDSAVYLCASNAGADEQYFGPGTRLTVT.

This clonotype has a count of ten or more. The chain joins TRBV7-9 to TRBJ2-5, with 8 bases fitting TRBD1. The CDR3 totals 16 residues. Germline V gene lookup returns CDR1 SEHNR and CDR2 FQNEAQ (reference sequence). The ends lost 5 bases at V and 6 bases at J; junction bases unmatched: 14. The CDR3 is CASSPRTGQIRKTQYF. In DNA form, the CDR3 reads TGTGCCAGCAGCCCGCGGACAGGGCAAATTAGGAAGACCCAGTACTTC.